This is a list of T cell receptor beta chains from one sample in a study of beta chain features in type 1 diabetes. Assay used: immunoSEQ multiplex PCR; TCRdb lists only in-frame clones, some missing. The table lists some 250,000 clones, about 15% of them singletons. The specimen sequenced was naive CD4+ T cells from blood. These TCRs come from a man aged 25 to 45 with type 1 diabetes. Both conserved end residues are part of each CDR3. The order of the fields is V gene, J gene, CDR3 protein.

v_call: TRBV20-1; j_call: TRBJ2-5; cdr3_aa: CSAHAGETQYF
v_call: TRBV27; j_call: TRBJ2-6; cdr3_aa: CASSSGQGVSGANVLTF
v_call: TRBV11-2; j_call: TRBJ2-2; cdr3_aa: CASSLGRESTGELFF
v_call: TRBV7-2; j_call: TRBJ2-1; cdr3_aa: CASSAPLAGGSTSYNEQFF
v_call: TRBV25-1; j_call: TRBJ2-7; cdr3_aa: CASSGGTLYEQYF
v_call: TRBV29-1; j_call: TRBJ1-1; cdr3_aa: CSATDRGNTEAFF
v_call: TRBV11-2; j_call: TRBJ2-7; cdr3_aa: CASSVGSYEQYF
v_call: TRBV7-2; j_call: TRBJ2-3; cdr3_aa: CASSFTGPTDTQYF
v_call: TRBV7-2; j_call: TRBJ2-4; cdr3_aa: CASSSSGNLGNIQYF
v_call: TRBV11-2; j_call: TRBJ1-6; cdr3_aa: CASSLRSPAANSPLHF
v_call: TRBV5-1; j_call: TRBJ1-2; cdr3_aa: CASSLNTYGYTF
v_call: TRBV19; j_call: TRBJ2-7; cdr3_aa: CASSPGQGSSYEQYF
v_call: TRBV27; j_call: TRBJ1-2; cdr3_aa: CASSSRQGDGYTF
v_call: TRBV21-1; j_call: TRBJ2-5; cdr3_aa: CASSRRLAGSQETQYF
v_call: TRBV2; j_call: TRBJ1-5; cdr3_aa: CASKYSNQPQHF
v_call: TRBV27; j_call: TRBJ1-2; cdr3_aa: CASSPNGHNGYTF
v_call: TRBV30; j_call: TRBJ1-5; cdr3_aa: CASGQGASGQPQHF
v_call: TRBV10-3; j_call: TRBJ2-5; cdr3_aa: CAISSTGPGLENQETQYF
v_call: TRBV5-1; j_call: TRBJ2-7; cdr3_aa: CASSSTLDGGYEQYF
v_call: TRBV30; j_call: TRBJ2-5; cdr3_aa: CAWSVVRESQYF
v_call: TRBV29-1; j_call: TRBJ2-3; cdr3_aa: CSVGTSGNTDTQYF
v_call: TRBV6-5; j_call: TRBJ2-7; cdr3_aa: CASSYSRDSYEQYF
v_call: TRBV5-1; j_call: TRBJ1-2; cdr3_aa: CASSLGGTANYGYTF
v_call: TRBV25-1; j_call: TRBJ1-1; cdr3_aa: CASEMGQGEVAFF
v_call: TRBV30; j_call: TRBJ2-7; cdr3_aa: CAWTGTGLGEQYF
v_call: TRBV2; j_call: TRBJ2-7; cdr3_aa: CASSNQGFNEQYF
v_call: TRBV9; j_call: TRBJ2-3; cdr3_aa: CASSVGITSGSADTQYF
v_call: TRBV10-3; j_call: TRBJ1-4; cdr3_aa: CAISPGQENEKLFF
v_call: TRBV5-1; j_call: TRBJ2-1; cdr3_aa: CASSLVVGSGNEQFF
v_call: TRBV30; j_call: TRBJ1-1; cdr3_aa: CAWSVRRGLNEGEAFF
v_call: TRBV18; j_call: TRBJ2-5; cdr3_aa: CASSPLAGGETQYF
v_call: TRBV6-1; j_call: TRBJ1-5; cdr3_aa: CASRWTGDGNQPQHF
v_call: TRBV7-8; j_call: TRBJ1-5; cdr3_aa: CASSLQGDQPQHF
v_call: TRBV30; j_call: TRBJ1-6; cdr3_aa: CASRSMEIGDSPLHF